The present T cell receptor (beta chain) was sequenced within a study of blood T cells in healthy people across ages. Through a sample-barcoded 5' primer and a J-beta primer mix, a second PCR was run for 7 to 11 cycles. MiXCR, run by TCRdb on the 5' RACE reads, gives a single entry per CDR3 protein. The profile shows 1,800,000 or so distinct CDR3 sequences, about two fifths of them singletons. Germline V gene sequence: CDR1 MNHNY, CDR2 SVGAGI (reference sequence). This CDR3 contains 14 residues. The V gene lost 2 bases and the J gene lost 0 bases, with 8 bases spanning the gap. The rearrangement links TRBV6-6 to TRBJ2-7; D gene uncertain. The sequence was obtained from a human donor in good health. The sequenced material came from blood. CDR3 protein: CASSYTDLSYEQYF. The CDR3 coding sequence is TGTGCCAGCAGTTACACAGATCTCTCCTACGAGCAGTACTTC.